This entry lists 32 T cell receptor beta chains sequenced from one sample in a study of T cells in Graves' hyperthyroidism and ophthalmopathy. From RNA transcripts, TCR beta CDR3 regions were amplified. HTBI primers were the set used in a first-round RT-PCR of the TCR CDR3. TCRdb itself ran the multiplex PCR reads through MiXCR, one entry per CDR3 protein. The table has nearly 600,000 distinct CDR3 sequences, more than 13% seen once. Sequenced sample: blood. The origin of the receptors is a woman under 30 with Graves' ophthalmopathy.

The chain recombines TRBV20-1 with TRBJ2-4; a weak D match, TRBD1 (5 bases). V lost 3 bases, J lost 0 bases, and 15 bases lay in between. The CDR3 consists of 16 residues. CDR1 is DFQATT, CDR2 SNEGSKA, per germline (reference sequence). In nucleotides, the CDR3 is TGCAGTGCTAGGGACACTTTAGTCCTAGCCAAAAACATTCAGTACTTC. This sequence encodes CSARDTLVLAKNIQYF.

There are a few counts of this clonotype. The CDR3 bases are TGTGCCAGCAGCTTTAACCAATACAATGAGCAGTTCTTC. Translation gives CASSFNQYNEQFF. The rearrangement links TRBV7-6 to TRBJ2-1; D gene ambiguous. The germline V gene encodes CDR1 SGHVS and CDR2 FNYEAQ. V was trimmed by 3 bases and J by 4 bases, leaving 7 bases between them. This CDR3 is 13 amino acids long.

This clonotype was observed a few times. The rearrangement links TRBV5-4 to TRBJ2-2, with 7 bases aligning to TRBD2. CDR1 SGHNT and CDR2 YYREEE come from the germline V gene (reference sequence). The CDR3 is 18 residues long. Unmatched junction bases numbered 8, after V lost 0 bases and J lost 0 bases. In DNA form, the CDR3 reads TGTGCCAGCAGCTTGGTCCCATCTAGCGGCCCGAACACCGGGGAGCTGTTTTTT. Translation: CASSLVPSSGPNTGELFF.

The chain uses TRBV29-1 and TRBJ2-7; maybe TRBD1 (6 bases). There are 13 residues in the CDR3. Looked up from germline, CDR1 is SQVTM and CDR2 is ANQGSEA. V was trimmed by 3 bases and J by 4 bases, leaving 13 bases between them. The CDR3: CSVEDSRGYEQYF. As DNA, the CDR3 is TGCAGCGTTGAGGACAGCCGCGGGTACGAGCAGTACTTC.

There are a few counts of this clonotype. The chain carries TRBV7-9 and TRBJ2-5, with 8 positions matching TRBD1. The V gene end was trimmed by 8 bases and the J gene end by 1 base; junction bases not matched to a gene: 6. The CDR3 runs to 14 residues. Germline V gene sequence: CDR1 SEHNR, CDR2 FQNEAQ (reference sequence). The CDR3: CASGRDRRQETQYF. CDR3 bases: TGTGCCAGCGGCCGGGACAGGCGCCAAGAGACCCAGTACTTC.

This clonotype was detected many times. The V and J genes are TRBV24-1 and TRBJ1-1, with a weak D call TRBD1 (6 bases). Per the germline V gene, CDR1 is KGHDR and CDR2 is SFDVKD. This CDR3 region has 15 residues. V was cut by 2 bases and J by 2 bases, with 11 bases left in between. CDR3 in DNA: TGTGCCACCAGTGATTCCCAGGGGTTTAACACTGAAGCTTTCTTT. Its protein is CATSDSQGFNTEAFF.

The chain links TRBV7-2 to TRBJ2-2; 9 positions agree with TRBD1. V lost 6 bases, J lost 3 bases, and 2 bases stayed unmatched. CDR1 and CDR2 (germline): SGHTA, FQGNSA. This CDR3 is built from 14 residues. The DNA for the CDR3 is TGTGCCAGCAGTAGACAGGGGGACACCGGGGAGCTGTTTTTT. Residues: CASSRQGDTGELFF.

As DNA, the CDR3 is TGTGCCAGTAGTCGTCGGGGAGGGGGCACCAATCAGCCCCAGCATTTT. This codes for CASSRRGGGTNQPQHF. The rearrangement links TRBV19 to TRBJ1-5, with TRBD1 matching over 7 bases. The CDR3 is 16 residues long. Germline V lookup: CDR1 LNHDA, CDR2 SQIVND (reference sequence). With 5 bases clipped from V and 3 bases from J, the junction kept 10 bases outside the gene matches.

The chain has TRBV19 and TRBJ1-1; 7 bases are a match to TRBD1. Germline CDR1 LNHDA, CDR2 SQIVND (reference sequence). With V trimmed by 4 bases and J by 4 bases, 12 bases remained unmatched. The CDR3 is 16 amino acids. The CDR3 protein is CASSTDRQGLVTEAFF. DNA for the CDR3: TGTGCCAGTAGTACCGACCGACAGGGATTGGTCACTGAAGCTTTCTTT.

This clonotype was counted a few times. The chain uses TRBV19 and TRBJ2-3, with 10 bases fitting TRBD2. CDR3 size: 17 residues. Germline CDR1 LNHDA, CDR2 SQIVND (reference sequence). V lost 3 bases, J lost 1 base, and 7 bases stayed unmatched. CDR3 DNA: TGTGCCAGTAGTATTGGAAGCGGGAGGGGGGGCACAGATACGCAGTATTTT. As protein: CASSIGSGRGGTDTQYF.

This clonotype turned up a few times. The chain employs TRBV12-3 or TRBV12-4 and TRBJ2-1; 8 positions agree with TRBD2. The CDR3 sequence is 18 residues long. The V gene end was trimmed by 5 bases and the J gene end by 7 bases; junction bases not matched to a gene: 19. CDR3 residues: CASSGLGGGIAFSNEQFF. For the CDR3, the DNA is TGTGCCAGCAGTGGTCTCGGGGGGGGGATAGCGTTTTCTAATGAGCAGTTCTTC.

This clonotype has a count of ten or more. V gene TRBV6-5 combines with J gene TRBJ1-1; no definite D call. This CDR3 spans 13 amino acids. CDR1 and CDR2 (germline): MNHEY, SVGAGI. V lost 2 bases to trimming and J lost 4 bases, with 8 bases between them. CDR3 in amino acids: CASSYEVSTEAFF. The CDR3 coding sequence is TGTGCCAGCAGTTACGAGGTTTCCACTGAAGCTTTCTTT.

This clonotype was found many times. The V and J genes are TRBV18 and TRBJ2-3; no clear D. This CDR3 is 14 amino acids long. V was trimmed by 4 bases and J by 5 bases, leaving 13 bases between them. Germline values: CDR1 KGHSH, CDR2 LQKENI. CDR3 in amino acids: CASSLSPPIDTQYF. The CDR3 DNA sequence: TGTGCCAGCTCACTTTCCCCCCCGATAGATACGCAGTATTTT.

The chain carries TRBV9 and TRBJ1-1; no reliable D call. Germline V gives CDR1 SGDLS, CDR2 YYNGEE. The CDR3 extends over 14 amino acids. Between the trimmed V and J ends, which lost 0 bases and 3 bases, there was a span of 9 bases. The CDR3 sequence: CASSVDRGDTEAFF. CDR3 coding DNA: TGTGCCAGCAGCGTAGATCGGGGTGACACTGAAGCTTTCTTT.

This clonotype was detected a few times. The V call is TRBV7-9, the J call TRBJ1-2; no clear D. Per germline, CDR1 SEHNR and CDR2 FQNEAQ (reference sequence). The CDR3 is made up of 14 amino acids. V dropped 5 bases and J dropped 0 bases, with 10 bases sitting between them. In DNA form, the CDR3 reads TGTGCCAGCAGCCTAGGGTTGGCTAACTATGGCTACACCTTC. Its protein is CASSLGLANYGYTF.

This clonotype occurred a few times. This rearrangement joins TRBV4-2 to TRBJ2-7; TRBD2 matches at 14 bases. V trimming: 4 bases; J trimming: 4 bases; junction bases outside the gene matches: 6. Per germline, CDR1 LGHNA and CDR2 YNFKEQ. This CDR3 region has 16 residues. The chain's CDR3 is CASSRGLAGGGYEQYF. The DNA of the CDR3 is TGTGCCAGCAGCCGAGGACTAGCGGGGGGTGGGTACGAGCAGTACTTC.

This clonotype was observed a few times. The rearrangement links TRBV5-1 to TRBJ2-3, with D perhaps matching TRBD2 (5 bases). Trimming removed 4 bases from V and 2 bases from J, with 14 bases in between. From germline, CDR1 is SGHRS and CDR2 YFSETQ. CDR3 length: 15 amino acids. The CDR3 nucleotides read TGCGCCAGCAGCCAGGACTCCCAGCCCACAGATACGCAGTATTTT. It yields the protein CASSQDSQPTDTQYF.

This clonotype was seen at least ten times. The chain has TRBV20-1 and TRBJ2-7, with D unclear. Germline values: CDR1 DFQATT, CDR2 SNEGSKA (reference sequence). V dropped 6 bases and J dropped 3 bases, with 12 bases sitting between them. The length of the CDR3 is 12 residues. In DNA, the CDR3 is TGCAGTGCCTCCAGACTGAACTACGAGCAGTACTTC. Translation: CSASRLNYEQYF.

This clonotype appeared a few times. J is TRBJ1-5 and V is TRBV7-9, with D uncertain. From germline, CDR1 is SEHNR and CDR2 FQNEAQ (reference sequence). V lost 5 bases and J lost 3, with 14 bases in between. The CDR3 consists of 15 residues. CDR3 bases: TGTGCCAGCAGCGCCGATATGGAAGTCAATCAGCCCCAGCATTTT. This gives the protein CASSADMEVNQPQHF.

This rearrangement joins TRBV7-2 to TRBJ2-2, with TRBD1 matching over 7 bases. The CDR3 length is 16 residues. J gave up 2 bases and V 5 bases, and 8 bases lay outside the gene matches. The germline gives CDR1 SGHTA, CDR2 FQGNSA. CDR3 in DNA: TGTGCCAGCAGCCCGGCGCAGGGGGTCAACACCGGGGAGCTGTTTTTT. It yields the protein CASSPAQGVNTGELFF.

This clonotype was counted many times. The V and J genes are TRBV7-6 and TRBJ2-1; 9 positions match TRBD2. Germline values: CDR1 SGHVS, CDR2 FNYEAQ. This CDR3 is built from 19 residues. V gave up 3 bases and J gave up 0 bases; unmatched junction bases: 12. This chain's CDR3 is CASSLRLAGERGSYNEQFF. As DNA, the CDR3 is TGTGCCAGCAGCTTGAGGTTAGCGGGAGAAAGGGGCTCCTACAATGAGCAGTTCTTC.

There are many counts of this clonotype. This chain uses TRBV12-3 or TRBV12-4 with TRBJ2-7; no clear D. Trimming cost V 5 bases and J 4 bases, with 6 bases left between them. This CDR3 is 11 amino acids long. Written as DNA, the CDR3 is TGTGCCAGCAGTGAAGAGTACGAGCAGTACTTC. The encoded protein is CASSEEYEQYF.

This clonotype was seen many times. This rearrangement joins TRBV29-1 to TRBJ1-2; D unclear. CDR1 is SQVTM, CDR2 ANQGSEA, per germline. The CDR3 spans 11 residues. Trimming took 4 bases from V and 6 from J, leaving 9 bases between them. CDR3 nucleotide sequence: TGCAGCGTTGCCCTCGGAGATGGCTACACCTTC. As protein: CSVALGDGYTF.

The rearrangement joins TRBV29-1 to TRBJ2-2; TRBD1 matches 9 bases. V dropped 1 base and J dropped 5; count of bases not matched to a gene: 5. The V gene's germline CDR1 is SQVTM and CDR2 ANQGSEA. CDR3 length: 15 residues. The CDR3 region has the DNA TGCAGCGTTGAAGCGGGACAGGGAAAAACCGGGGAGCTGTTTTTT. Translating it yields CSVEAGQGKTGELFF.

V usage is TRBV6-5 and J usage is TRBJ2-7, with 11 bases lining up with TRBD2. CDR3 size: 15 residues. Germline trimming cut 2 bases from V and 5 bases from J; bases unmatched to any gene: 5. CDR1 is MNHEY and CDR2 is SVGAGI in the germline V gene. In DNA, the CDR3 is TGTGCCAGCAGTTACACTAGCGGGAGTATGGACGAGCAGTACTTC. It translates to CASSYTSGSMDEQYF.

This clonotype was recorded at least ten times. The J gene is TRBJ2-7, the V gene TRBV4-1, with D uncertain. V shed 4 bases and J shed 4 bases, with 14 bases lying between them. This CDR3 has 14 residues. CDR1 MGHRA and CDR2 YSYEKL come from the germline V gene. CDR3 in amino acids: CASSPKLEFYEQYF. CDR3 sequence (DNA): TGCGCCAGCAGCCCCAAGCTGGAATTTTACGAGCAGTACTTC.

This clonotype was observed at least ten times. This rearrangement joins TRBV5-1 to TRBJ1-1; 10 bases fit TRBD1. The junction had 9 bases not matched to a gene; V was cut back by 4 bases and J by 3 bases. The germline V gene encodes CDR1 SGHRS and CDR2 YFSETQ. This CDR3 region has 16 residues. CDR3 in DNA: TGCGCCAGCAGCCAAGGGACAGGGGCATGGGACACTGAAGCTTTCTTT. It specifies CASSQGTGAWDTEAFF.

The chain carries TRBV14 and TRBJ1-2; weak D call: TRBD1 (6 bases). The CDR3 is 14 residues long. Germline V gene data show CDR1 as SGHDN and CDR2 as FVKESK. Trimming shortened V by 4 bases and J by 5 bases, and 14 bases separated the two germline ends. CDR3 amino acids: CASSRMTGPYGYTF. The CDR3 DNA is TGTGCCAGCAGCCGCATGACAGGACCGTATGGCTACACCTTC.

There are many counts of this clonotype. This rearrangement joins TRBV20-1 to TRBJ1-3, with D unresolved. The CDR3 has 13 residues. Trimming pared 6 bases from V and 8 bases from J, leaving 17 bases between. CDR1 is DFQATT and CDR2 is SNEGSKA in the germline V gene (reference sequence). The CDR3 bases are TGCAGTGCGAGGAGAGGAGCCCGGGACACCATATATTTT. Amino acid sequence: CSARRGARDTIYF.

This clonotype was observed at least ten times. V and J are TRBV6-5 and TRBJ1-1; D is possibly TRBD1 (6 bases). The CDR3 runs to 13 residues. Germline CDR1 is MNHEY and CDR2 is SVGAGI. V gave up 2 bases and J gave up 8 bases, with 12 bases separating them. CDR3 coding DNA: TGTGCCAGCAGTTACGGAGGACAGTCAGAAGCTTTCTTT. Translating it yields CASSYGGQSEAFF.

The rearrangement uses TRBV15 and TRBJ2-5, with D unresolved. Germline CDR1 LNHNV, CDR2 YYDKDF (reference sequence). V was clipped by 4 bases and J by 4 bases, with 7 bases between them. The CDR3 is 12 residues long. As DNA, the CDR3 is TGTGCCACCAGCACGCAAGGAGAGACCCAGTACTTC. Translation gives CATSTQGETQYF.

The CDR3 here is CASSEDPGLNEKLFF. CDR3 DNA: TGTGCCAGCAGTGAAGACCCGGGCTTGAATGAAAAACTGTTTTTT. The rearrangement uses TRBV6-1 and TRBJ1-4; D gene unclear. The CDR3 extends over 15 amino acids. Between the trimmed V and J ends, which lost 1 base and 5 bases, there was a span of 11 bases. Germline CDR1 MNHNS, CDR2 SASEGT.